These 25 T cell receptor beta chains came from one sample sequenced in a study of CD8+CD57+ T cells in acquired aplastic anemia. Researchers used genomic DNA as the template to profile TCR beta VDJ and CDR3. MiXCR, applied by TCRdb to the reads, yields one record per CDR3 protein. The sample has hundreds of thousands of distinct CDR3 sequences; around 46% are singletons. It was patients with CD8+CD57+ cell expansion by flow cytometry who were chosen for sequencing. The sequencing sample was made of sorted CD4+, CD8+, or CD8+CD57+ T cells (not recorded which) from PBMCs. The source of these receptors is a human donor with aplastic anemia.

This clonotype came up a few times. V gene TRBV27 combines with J gene TRBJ2-7, with D possibly called TRBD1 or TRBD2 (5 bases each). Between the trimmed V and J ends, which lost 5 bases and 5 bases, there was a span of 19 bases. Germline lookup yields CDR1 MNHEY and CDR2 SMNVEV (reference sequence). The CDR3 consists of 15 residues. The CDR3 reads CASSPREGVINEQYF. CDR3 DNA: TGTGCCAGCAGTCCCCGGGAAGGGGTAATCAACGAGCAGTACTTC.

This clonotype occurred many times. This chain links TRBV9 with TRBJ2-7; TRBD1 aligns across 7 bases. V trimming: 0 bases; J trimming: 0 bases; junction bases outside the gene matches: 3. This CDR3 contains 15 residues. Germline V gene lookup returns CDR1 SGDLS and CDR2 YYNGEE. CDR3 nucleotides: TGTGCCAGCAGCGTAGCTGGGACAGCCTCCTACGAGCAGTACTTC. Residues: CASSVAGTASYEQYF.

This clonotype was detected ten times or more. This sequence joins TRBV2 and TRBJ1-1; possible D gene TRBD1, 6 bases. This CDR3 spans 16 amino acids. The V end lost 4 bases, the J end lost 4 bases, and 19 bases lay between the germline ends. Germline V gene lookup returns CDR1 SNHLY and CDR2 FYNNEI. The CDR3 sequence is CASSGPGGRVSTEAFF. The CDR3 DNA reads TGTGCCAGCAGTGGGCCGGGGGGCCGGGTGAGCACTGAAGCTTTCTTT.

Concerning this clonotype itself: Relative to the germline gene, one junction end is altered; a read error may explain this. The gene calls are TRBV6-1 and TRBJ1-6, with a weak D call TRBD1 (6 bases). The CDR3 has 18 amino acids. CDR1 MNHNS and CDR2 SASEGT come from the germline V gene. The CDR3 coding sequence is TGTGCTAGCAGTTACTCGCGGATCGTCGGACAGACTAATTCACCCCTCCACTTT. Protein sequence: CASSYSRIVGQTNSPLHF.

This clonotype was seen ten or more times. V usage is TRBV7-8 and J usage is TRBJ1-3; tentative D call: TRBD1 (6 bases). Trimming removed 4 bases at V and 2 bases at J, with 18 bases between. Germline V CDR1 and CDR2: SGHVS, FQNEAQ. The CDR3 covers 17 residues. CDR3 bases: TGTGCCAGCAGCTCAAGAACGGGGGGCGAACCTGGAAACACCATATATTTT. This codes for CASSSRTGGEPGNTIYF.

About this clonotype itself: As the CDR3 is not closed by the conserved phenylalanine or tryptophan, this likely results from a read error. The chain joins TRBV5-1 to TRBJ1-6; D remains unclear. Germline CDR1 reads SGHRS; CDR2 reads YFSETQ. Trimming stripped 5 bases from V and 7 bases from J, with 10 bases between. CDR3 length equals 13 residues. The CDR3 spells CASRRHTNSPLHL. CDR3 in DNA: TGCGCCAGCAGAAGGCACACAAATTCACCCCTCCACCTC.

The chain has TRBV5-1 and TRBJ2-2; 13 bases are a match to TRBD2. V lost 3 bases to trimming and J lost 0 bases; unmatched junction nucleotides: 2. The CDR3 length is 17 residues. Per germline, CDR1 SGHRS and CDR2 YFSETQ. This CDR3 is CASSWTSGSPNTGELFF. The CDR3 bases are TGCGCCAGCAGCTGGACTAGCGGGAGCCCGAACACCGGGGAGCTGTTTTTT. The full variable domain, with the rest looked up from reference TRBV5-1 and TRBJ2-2, is KAGVTQTPRYLIKTRGQQVTLSCSPISGHRSVSWYQQTPGQGLQFLFEYFSETQRNKGNFPGRFSGRQFSNSRSEMNVSTLELGDSALYLCASSWTSGSPNTGELFFGEGSRLTVL.

The chain employs TRBV2 and TRBJ2-3; 9 nucleotides align to TRBD2. This CDR3 comprises 16 residues. Trimming at V came to 4 bases and at J to 1 base, leaving 6 bases not matched to a gene. Germline-derived CDR1 and CDR2 are SNHLY and FYNNEI. This CDR3 is CASSAQASGGTDTQYF. Here the CDR3 DNA reads TGTGCCAGCAGTGCCCAAGCTAGCGGGGGCACAGATACGCAGTATTTT.

There are many counts of this clonotype. The gene calls are TRBV12-5 and TRBJ2-7, with 7 bases fitting TRBD2. Germline CDR1 is LGHNT and CDR2 is FRNRAP. The V segment lost 6 bases and the J segment 2 bases; nucleotides outside the gene matches: 7. The CDR3 is made up of 14 amino acids. Here the CDR3 DNA reads TGTGCTAGTGGCCAACCGGGACTACCCTACGAGCAGTACTTC. It yields the protein CASGQPGLPYEQYF.

CDR3 coding DNA: TGTGCCAGCAGCTTCGTTGGACTAGCGCTCAATGAGCAGTTCTTC. This translates into CASSFVGLALNEQFF. V usage is TRBV7-8 and J usage is TRBJ2-1, with 9 positions matching TRBD2. CDR3 size: 15 residues. J gave up 6 bases and V 3 bases, and 6 bases lay outside the gene matches. The germline gives CDR1 SGHVS, CDR2 FQNEAQ.

The rearrangement uses TRBV15 and TRBJ2-7; 8 positions match TRBD2. V lost 0 bases to trimming and J lost 0 bases; unmatched junction nucleotides: 7. CDR3 length equals 17 residues. CDR1 and CDR2 from the germline V gene are LNHNV and YYDKDF (reference sequence). CDR3 in DNA: TGTGCCACCAGCAGAGATTACGGGACTAGGGGCTCCTACGAGCAGTACTTC. Translated: CATSRDYGTRGSYEQYF.

Many counts were recorded for this clonotype. The rearrangement joins TRBV10-1 to TRBJ1-5; D gene unclear. CDR3 length: 13 residues. The germline CDR1 and CDR2 sequences are WNHNN and SYGVQD (reference sequence). With 2 bases removed from V and 9 bases from J, the gap between germline ends came to 11 bases. CDR3 coding DNA: TGCGCCAGCAGTGAGGCGGGGATGGGGCCCCAGCATTTT. Its protein is CASSEAGMGPQHF.

The J gene is TRBJ1-1, the V gene TRBV19, with D possibly matching TRBD1 (5 bases). V dropped 4 bases and J dropped 1 base, with 10 bases sitting between them. CDR3 size: 14 residues. In germline, CDR1 is LNHDA, CDR2 SQIVND (reference sequence). This CDR3 is CASSSGGKNTEAFF. The DNA of the CDR3 is TGTGCCAGTAGTAGCGGGGGGAAGAACACTGAAGCTTTCTTT.

The rearrangement joins TRBV9 to TRBJ1-1; D is ambiguous. V lost 0 bases and J lost 4, with 16 bases in between. The CDR3 has 16 residues. Germline V CDR1 and CDR2: SGDLS, YYNGEE. Here the CDR3 DNA reads TGTGCCAGCAGCGTAGATCCGAGTTACCTGAGCACTGAAGCTTTCTTT. This codes for CASSVDPSYLSTEAFF.

The rearrangement joins TRBV7-8 to TRBJ2-5; possible D gene TRBD1, 5 bases. Trimming shortened V by 5 bases and J by 5 bases, and 18 bases separated the two germline ends. Looked up from germline, CDR1 is SGHVS and CDR2 is FQNEAQ. The CDR3 totals 15 residues. CDR3 region: CASSRVGRVEETQYF. For the CDR3, the DNA is TGTGCCAGCAGCCGGGTGGGCAGGGTCGAGGAGACCCAGTACTTC.

V gene TRBV2 combines with J gene TRBJ2-7, with unresolved D. From germline, CDR1 is SNHLY and CDR2 FYNNEI. Trimming took 1 base from V and 0 from J, leaving 7 bases between them. This CDR3 is 14 amino acids long. The CDR3 sequence is CASSEGTASYEQYV. CDR3 DNA: TGTGCCAGCAGTGAAGGAACAGCCTCCTACGAGCAGTACGTC.

The chain joins TRBV20-1 to TRBJ1-2; D possibly corresponds to TRBD1 (5 bases). In germline, CDR1 is DFQATT, CDR2 SNEGSKA (reference sequence). CDR3 length equals 13 residues. With 1 base removed from V and 8 bases from J, the gap between germline ends came to 14 bases. The CDR3 region is CSARVGRGAGYTF. The CDR3, as DNA: TGCAGTGCTAGAGTCGGGAGGGGCGCCGGCTACACCTTC.

V is TRBV2 and J is TRBJ1-2; D is unresolved. Trimming cost V 8 bases and J 12 bases, with 19 bases left between them. Germline lookup yields CDR1 SNHLY and CDR2 FYNNEI. The CDR3 loop spans 12 amino acids. The CDR3 loop is CASQTLAPGNTF. CDR3 DNA: TGTGCCAGCCAGACGTTGGCGCCTGGAAACACCTTC.

The table lists this clonotype with a few counts. A much larger clonotype is one base distant, so this may be a read error. The gene calls are TRBV11-2 and TRBJ1-1; 10 bases are shared with TRBD1. CDR3 size: 15 residues. Losses at the gene ends were 6 bases for V and 4 bases for J; bases not matched to a gene: 8. The germline CDR1 and CDR2 sequences are SGHAT and FQNNGV. CDR3 sequence: CASRGQGTSSTEAFF. In nucleotides, the CDR3 is TGTGCCAGCAGGGGACAGGGGACTTCGAGCACTGAAGCTTTCTTT.

The V and J genes are TRBV10-3 and TRBJ2-7; perhaps TRBD2 as D (7 bases). V was trimmed by 4 bases and J by 7 bases, leaving 29 bases between them. The CDR3 length is 18 residues. Looked up from germline, CDR1 is ENHRY and CDR2 is SYGVKD. CDR3: CAISGGGRGAEITGEQYF. Here the CDR3 DNA reads TGTGCCATCAGTGGCGGTGGTCGGGGGGCGGAGATTACGGGTGAGCAGTACTTC.

A few counts support this clonotype. The DNA of the CDR3 is TGTGCCAGCAGCTTTCGGCGGGGCTTTGGGGAGACCCAGTACTTC. It specifies CASSFRRGFGETQYF. The chain joins TRBV7-2 to TRBJ2-5, with D possibly TRBD2 on 6 matching bases. The ends were cut back, 3 bases at V and 5 bases at J, with 16 bases in the middle. In germline, CDR1 is SGHTA, CDR2 FQGNSA. CDR3 size: 15 residues.

V and J are TRBV10-1 and TRBJ2-3; 8 positions match TRBD1. V gave up 6 bases and J gave up 6 bases; unmatched junction bases: 8. CDR3 length: 14 amino acids. CDR1 WNHNN and CDR2 SYGVQD come from the germline V gene (reference sequence). CDR3 sequence reads: CASSPGQVQDTQYF. The CDR3 region has the DNA TGCGCCAGCAGCCCGGGACAGGTTCAGGATACGCAGTATTTT.

This chain links TRBV10-3 with TRBJ2-1; TRBD2 matches at 12 bases. The ends lost 0 bases at V and 4 bases at J; junction bases unmatched: 4. CDR3 length: 17 amino acids. Germline CDR1 is ENHRY and CDR2 is SYGVKD. This CDR3 reads CAISESTSGGEYNEQFF. Written as DNA, the CDR3 is TGTGCCATCAGTGAGTCGACTAGCGGGGGTGAATACAATGAGCAGTTCTTC.

This chain connects TRBV2 to TRBJ2-2; 7 bases line up with TRBD1. V shed 4 bases and J 7 bases; nucleotides not matched to a gene: 3. Germline V CDR1 and CDR2: SNHLY, FYNNEI. The CDR3 is made up of 13 amino acids. CDR3 bases: TGTGCCAGCAGTGCAACAGGGGACGGGGAGCTGTTTTTT. Encoded protein: CASSATGDGELFF.

This clonotype turned up a few times. The chain is built from TRBV10-3 and TRBJ2-7; D possibly corresponds to TRBD1 (6 bases). This CDR3 region has 13 residues. CDR1 and CDR2 from the germline V gene are ENHRY and SYGVKD. Deletions cut 1 base from V and 4 bases from J, with 8 bases between. As DNA, the CDR3 is TGTGCCATCAGTGAGTACAGGGATTACGAGCAGTACTTC. Its protein product is CAISEYRDYEQYF.